This note documents a single T cell receptor beta chain sequence. This entry is derived from a study of blood T cell repertoires in COVID-19. Study-level information: The United States, Italy and Spain provided the acute and convalescent COVID-19 samples. Nucleic acid was either cDNA or gDNA, and it came from T cells, B-cell-depleted T cells, or PBMCs.

The V and J ends lost 2 bases and 10 bases, in that order; junction bases with no gene match: 5. The germline gives CDR1 MNHEY, CDR2 SVGEGT. The CDR3 sequence is 13 residues long. In the original processing: Amplified reference gene primers provided the basis for estimating nucleated cell counts. Clones were sequenced by immunoSEQ multiplex PCR, and TCRdb holds only the in-frame ones, with some missing. The DNA was the basis for D and trimming; V, J and clone size are from that table. The sample lists about 200,000 clones; around 86% were seen once. The V gene is TRBV6-2 or TRBV6-3, the J gene TRBJ2-1; 7 bases match TRBD1. The source material was peripheral blood. The sequence derives from a man aged 60 to 69 who had recovered from COVID-19. Here the CDR3 reads CASSYRGGGEQFF. The CDR3 DNA is TGTGCCAGCAGTTACCGAGGGGGCGGCGAGCAGTTCTTC.